The 20 T cell receptor beta chains below come from one sample, sequenced in a study of T cell responses to AZD1222 COVID-19 vaccine (dated by TCRdb to about 2021). Libraries were made using the immunoSEQ multiplex PCR assay. Not all clones reach the TCRdb copy of this immuneACCESS table, which keeps in-frame sequences only. Checked studies attribute under half of the gap to unresolved V genes and leave the rest unexplained. The sample has over 120,000 clones on record, about nine tenths of them singletons. The ten largest clones represent less than 3.5% of the sample. Reading the label with the study, this specimen's time point is: about 28 days (+/-7) after the second vaccine dose. This specimen was peripheral blood, taken 28 days after the second AZD1222 dose. All receptors come from an adult who received the AZD1222 COVID-19 vaccine.

The chain joins TRBV9 to TRBJ1-4, with no clear D. The CDR3 totals 15 residues. Trimming took 0 bases from V and 7 from J, leaving 13 bases between them. The germline gives CDR1 SGDLS, CDR2 YYNGEE. The CDR3 coding sequence is TGTGCCAGCAGCGTAGGCCCAGGAGTGGCTGAAAAACTGTTTTTT. Residues: CASSVGPGVAEKLFF. Combining the CDR3 with reference TRBV9 and TRBJ1-4 gives the whole variable domain DSGVTQTPKHLITATGQRVTLRCSPRSGDLSVYWYQQSLDQGLQFLIQYYNGEERAKGNILERFSAQQFPDLHSELNLSSLELGDSALYFCASSVGPGVAEKLFFGSGTQLSVL.

This chain uses TRBV28 with TRBJ1-3, with TRBD1 identical over 7 bases. With V trimmed by 3 bases and J by 2 bases, 4 bases remained unmatched. Germline V CDR1 and CDR2: MDHEN, SYDVKM. CDR3 size: 15 residues. The CDR3 bases are TGTGCCAGCAGTTTGGTTACAGGGGCTGGAAACACCATATATTTT. Protein sequence: CASSLVTGAGNTIYF.

This chain connects TRBV16 to TRBJ2-5, with D perhaps given as TRBD1 or TRBD2 (5 bases each). The CDR3 sequence is 16 residues long. Germline loops: CDR1 KGHSY, CDR2 FQNENV. V lost 4 bases and J lost 2, with 17 bases in between. The CDR3 region has the DNA TGTGCCAGCAGCCGGATGAGGGCAGGGACGCAAGAGACCCAGTACTTC. As protein: CASSRMRAGTQETQYF.

The CDR3 here is CASSIWTPLYNEQFF. The CDR3 nucleotides are TGTGCCAGTAGTATTTGGACACCTCTCTACAATGAGCAGTTCTTC. This chain connects TRBV19 to TRBJ2-1, with D tentatively TRBD1 (5 bases). The CDR3 totals 15 residues. Between the trimmed V and J ends, which lost 3 bases and 3 bases, there was a span of 12 bases. Germline lookup yields CDR1 LNHDA and CDR2 SQIVND (reference sequence). The full variable domain, its missing parts supplied by reference TRBV19 and TRBJ2-1, is DGGITQSPKYLFRKEGQNVTLSCEQNLNHDAMYWYRQDPGQGLRLIYYSQIVNDFQKGDIAEGYSVSREKKESFPLTVTSAQKNPTAFYLCASSIWTPLYNEQFFGPGTRLTVL.

The rearrangement links TRBV30 to TRBJ2-2; D possibly matches TRBD1 or TRBD2 (5 bases each). Germline V lookup: CDR1 GTSNPN, CDR2 SVGIG (reference sequence). The V and J ends lost 2 bases and 7 bases respectively, with 8 bases between them. The CDR3 consists of 12 residues. The CDR3 region is CAWSKGSGELFF. The CDR3 coding sequence is TGTGCCTGGAGTAAGGGGAGCGGGGAGCTGTTTTTT.

The J gene is TRBJ1-2, the V gene TRBV7-9; D possibly corresponds to TRBD1 (5 bases). The V and J ends lost 5 bases and 0 bases respectively, with 7 bases between them. The CDR3 totals 13 residues. Germline V CDR1 and CDR2: SEHNR, FQNEAQ (reference sequence). CDR3 nucleotide sequence: TGTGCCAGCAGCAAGGACACTAACTATGGCTACACCTTC. Its protein is CASSKDTNYGYTF. Supplemented by reference TRBV7-9 and TRBJ1-2, the full variable domain reads DTGVSQNPRHKITKRGQNVTFRCDPISEHNRLYWYRQTLGQGPEFLTYFQNEAQLEKSRLLSDRFSAERPKGSFSTLEIQRTEQGDSAMYLCASSKDTNYGYTFGSGTRLTVV.

The DNA of the CDR3 is TGTGCCAGCAGCTTAGCCGGGGCCGGGTATGGAAACACCATATATTTT. Protein product: CASSLAGAGYGNTIYF. This chain links TRBV7-9 with TRBJ1-3; TRBD1 is a possible D gene (5 bases). CDR3 length: 16 residues. Germline V gene data show CDR1 as SEHNR and CDR2 as FQNEAQ (reference sequence). Trimming left V 0 bases short and J 3 bases short, with 12 bases between.

This clone was observed a single time. This chain uses TRBV7-8 with TRBJ1-1; no clear D. This CDR3 has 14 amino acids. Germline-derived CDR1 and CDR2 are SGHVS and FQNEAQ. V lost 5 bases and J lost 5, with 15 bases in between. The CDR3 spells CASSAVRYGTEAFF. The CDR3 DNA reads as TGTGCCAGCAGCGCGGTGAGGTATGGGACTGAAGCTTTCTTT. The full variable domain, rest sourced from reference TRBV7-8 and TRBJ1-1, is GAGVSQSPRYKVAKRGQDVALRCDPISGHVSLFWYQQALGQGPEFLTYFQNEAQLDKSGLPSDRFFAERPEGSVSTLKIQRTQQEDSAVYLCASSAVRYGTEAFFGQGTRLTVV.

V usage is TRBV5-1 and J usage is TRBJ2-5; 9 nucleotides align to TRBD2. Trimming at V came to 4 bases and at J to 2 bases, leaving 6 bases not matched to a gene. Germline-derived CDR1 and CDR2 are SGHRS and YFSETQ. The CDR3 totals 15 residues. The CDR3 DNA follows: TGCGCCAGCAGCAAGGGACTAGCAGTTCAAGAGACCCAGTACTTC. It translates to CASSKGLAVQETQYF. Full variable domain (outside the CDR3, taken from reference TRBV5-1 and TRBJ2-5): KAGVTQTPRYLIKTRGQQVTLSCSPISGHRSVSWYQQTPGQGLQFLFEYFSETQRNKGNFPGRFSGRQFSNSRSEMNVSTLELGDSALYLCASSKGLAVQETQYFGPGTRLLVL.

This clone was picked up one time. This chain uses TRBV28 with TRBJ2-3; maybe TRBD2 (5 bases). The CDR3 consists of 14 residues. The germline gives CDR1 MDHEN, CDR2 SYDVKM. Trimming pared 5 bases from V and 6 bases from J, leaving 15 bases between. In DNA form, the CDR3 reads TGTGCCAGCAGTACCCTCGGGATTGCGGATACGCAGTATTTT. As protein: CASSTLGIADTQYF.

The chain uses TRBV5-4 and TRBJ1-4; 8 bases are a match to TRBD1. The CDR3 is 15 residues long. Germline CDR1 and CDR2: SGHNT and YYREEE (reference sequence). The V segment lost 0 bases and the J segment 3 bases; nucleotides outside the gene matches: 1. The CDR3 nucleotides read TGTGCCAGCAGCTTGGTGGGACAGGCTAATGAAAAACTGTTTTTT. Its protein is CASSLVGQANEKLFF. Combining the CDR3 with reference TRBV5-4 and TRBJ1-4 gives the whole variable domain ETGVTQSPTHLIKTRGQQVTLRCSSQSGHNTVSWYQQALGQGPQFIFQYYREEENGRGNFPPRFSGLQFPNYSSELNVNALELDDSALYLCASSLVGQANEKLFFGSGTQLSVL.

The rearrangement joins TRBV19 to TRBJ1-1; D is undetermined. Germline CDR1 reads LNHDA; CDR2 reads SQIVND (reference sequence). V was trimmed by 5 bases and J by 3 bases, leaving 16 bases between them. This CDR3 is built from 15 residues. The CDR3 region has the DNA TGTGCCAGTAGTCTTTACTTAGCCCGGGACACTGAAGCTTTCTTT. Its translation: CASSLYLARDTEAFF.

This sequence joins TRBV21-1 and TRBJ2-2; TRBD1 is the table's D call, not checked against the DNA. TRBV21-1 is deemed a pseudogene. There are 16 residues in the CDR3. CDR3: CASSNLGGGNTGELFF. CDR3 DNA: TGTGCCAGCAGCAATTTAGGGGGCGGGAACACCGGGGAGCTGTTTTTT.

The chain is built from TRBV4-1 and TRBJ2-2; TRBD1 might be the D (5 bases). Germline V gives CDR1 MGHRA, CDR2 YSYEKL. The V end lost 4 bases, the J end lost 0 bases, and 15 bases lay between the germline ends. CDR3 length: 17 residues. The chain's CDR3 is CASSLGAQPANTGELFF. DNA for the CDR3: TGCGCCAGCAGCCTTGGGGCCCAACCCGCGAACACCGGGGAGCTGTTTTTT.

This chain joins TRBV27 and TRBJ2-1; D call uncertain. This CDR3 has 14 amino acids. Germline CDR1 reads MNHEY; CDR2 reads SMNVEV (reference sequence). Trimming removed 0 bases at V and 4 bases at J, with 7 bases between. The CDR3 region has the DNA TGTGCCAGCAGTTTATCGGGTCTATACAATGAGCAGTTCTTC. Its translation: CASSLSGLYNEQFF.

The V call is TRBV18, the J call TRBJ2-7; tentative D call: TRBD1 (5 bases). Deletions cut 5 bases from V and 3 bases from J, with 20 bases between. Germline assignment: CDR1 KGHSH and CDR2 LQKENI. The CDR3 runs to 16 residues. CDR3 DNA sequence: TGTGCCAGCTCATCTACACCAACGACAGAAAACTACGAGCAGTACTTC. This gives the protein CASSSTPTTENYEQYF.

The rearrangement links TRBV9 to TRBJ2-3, with 9 bases identical to TRBD2. The V segment lost 2 bases and the J segment 3 bases; nucleotides outside the gene matches: 4. CDR1 and CDR2 from the germline V gene are SGDLS and YYNGEE. The CDR3 sequence is 15 residues long. The CDR3 DNA reads as TGTGCCAGCAGCGTCGCTAGCGGGATTACAGATACGCAGTATTTT. Amino acids: CASSVASGITDTQYF.

This chain uses TRBV5-4 with TRBJ1-2; 7 positions match TRBD1. The germline CDR1 and CDR2 sequences are SGHNT and YYREEE (reference sequence). This CDR3 is 15 amino acids long. V was clipped by 0 bases and J by 7 bases; unmatched bases: 9. CDR3 in amino acids: CASSLDGTVVRGYTF. The CDR3 DNA reads as TGTGCCAGCAGCTTGGACGGGACAGTAGTACGTGGCTACACCTTC.

The chain is built from TRBV28 and TRBJ1-2; D is possibly TRBD1 (5 bases). V was cut by 1 base and J by 2 bases, with 11 bases left in between. The CDR3 extends over 15 amino acids. Germline V gene data show CDR1 as MDHEN and CDR2 as SYDVKM. Here the CDR3 reads CASSLLQDSNYGYTF. CDR3 bases: TGTGCCAGCAGTTTATTACAGGACTCGAACTATGGCTACACCTTC.

This clone occurred a few times. The chain couples TRBV9 to TRBJ2-7, with D possibly being TRBD1 (7 bases). Germline CDR1 reads SGDLS; CDR2 reads YYNGEE. Trimming left V 3 bases short and J 1 base short, with 14 bases between. The CDR3 is 15 amino acids. CDR3 sequence: CASSGGRDRSYEQYF. The CDR3 coding sequence is TGTGCCAGCAGCGGGGGGCGGGACAGATCCTACGAGCAGTACTTC.